Listed below are T cell receptor beta chains from one sample, sequenced in a study of PD-1 blockade in classical Hodgkin lymphoma. The method was immunoSEQ multiplex PCR; TCRdb's version includes in-frame clones alone and lacks a portion of them. The sample lists tens of thousands of clones, under 70% occurring once. The sample was peripheral blood mononuclear cells (PBMCs), taken before the second cycle of nivolumab. The receptors come from a human donor with classical Hodgkin lymphoma. CDR3s include the opening cysteine and the closing phenylalanine or tryptophan. The D gene is left open where the match is weak. Not every row has a clone size; where given, it reads once, few, many or a size class.

TRBV18,NA,TRBJ2-1,NA,CASSPYLRDNEQFF,TGTGCCAGCTCTCCTTACCTCAGGGACAATGAGCAGTTCTTC
TRBV18,TRBD1,TRBJ1-5,once,CASSRTGQTNQPQHF,TGTGCCAGCTCCCGGACGGGACAGACCAATCAGCCCCAGCATTTT
TRBV18,TRBD1,TRBJ2-2,NA,CASSLTGRNTGELFF,TGTGCCAGCTCCCTGACAGGGAGGAACACCGGGGAGCTGTTTTTT
TRBV19,NA,TRBJ2-7,medium-sized,CASTPGGAYEQYF,TGTGCCAGTACCCCCGGTGGGGCCTACGAGCAGTACTTC
TRBV6-5,NA,TRBJ1-5,NA,CASSSYDRYQPQHF,TGTGCCAGCAGTTCCTACGACAGGTATCAGCCCCAGCATTTT
TRBV2,TRBD1,TRBJ2-3,NA,CASSSDWTGSTDTQYF,TGTGCCAGCAGTTCCGACTGGACAGGTAGCACAGATACGCAGTATTTT
TRBV5-4,NA,TRBJ1-3,NA,CASSFPDLPGNTIYF,TGTGCCAGCAGCTTTCCTGATCTACCTGGAAACACCATATATTTT
TRBV2,NA,TRBJ1-1,NA,CASTSSRNPNTEAFF,TGTGCCAGCACCAGCAGTCGGAACCCGAACACTGAAGCTTTCTTT
TRBV11-3,TRBD1,TRBJ2-2,NA,CASSGQGYAGELFF,TGTGCCAGCAGTGGACAGGGGTATGCCGGGGAGCTGTTTTTT
TRBV11-2,TRBD2,TRBJ2-5,medium-sized,CASSLTGGIQETQYF,TGTGCCAGCAGCCTGACGGGGGGGATCCAAGAGACCCAGTACTTC
TRBV29-1,TRBD1,TRBJ2-1,NA,CSTQTGGRQFF,TGCAGCACTCAAACAGGGGGGCGACAGTTCTTC
TRBV2,NA,TRBJ1-1,NA,CASSGQTYTEAFF,TGTGCCAGCAGTGGACAGACCTACACTGAAGCTTTCTTT
TRBV6-5,TRBD1,TRBJ1-6,NA,CASSYEGTGGSPLHF,TGTGCCAGCAGTTACGAGGGGACAGGGGGATCACCCCTCCACTTT
TRBV28,TRBD1,TRBJ2-6,NA,CASRPDRAGANVLTF,TGTGCCAGCAGACCCGACAGGGCTGGGGCCAACGTCCTGACTTTC
TRBV10-3,TRBD1,TRBJ1-2,medium-sized,CAISLTGGNYGYTF,TGTGCCATCAGTCTCACAGGGGGCAACTATGGCTACACCTTC
TRBV6-1,NA,TRBJ2-2,NA,CASSERSDTRTGELFF,TGTGCCAGCAGTGAAAGGTCGGATACCCGGACCGGGGAGCTGTTTTTT
TRBV5-1,TRBD2,TRBJ2-3,NA,CASSPGLAGGSDTQYF,TGCGCCAGCAGCCCTGGACTAGCGGGGGGCTCAGATACGCAGTATTTT
TRBV9,TRBD2,TRBJ2-1,NA,CASSVASGGVDEQFF,TGTGCCAGCAGCGTAGCTAGCGGGGGTGTGGATGAGCAGTTCTTC
TRBV7-9,NA,TRBJ1-1,NA,CASSLEANTEAFF,TGTGCCAGCAGCTTAGAGGCGAACACTGAAGCTTTCTTT
TRBV6-6,NA,TRBJ2-2,few,CASSLMGGNTGELFF,TGTGCCAGTTCCCTTATGGGGGGTAACACCGGGGAGCTGTTTTTT
TRBV6-5,NA,TRBJ1-1,NA,CASSYQGGGRGTEAFF,TGTGCCAGCAGTTACCAAGGGGGAGGCCGGGGGACTGAAGCTTTCTTT
TRBV6-6,TRBD1,TRBJ1-2,once,CASSIGQGASGYTF,TGTGCCAGCAGTATCGGACAGGGGGCGAGTGGCTACACCTTC
TRBV27,TRBD2,TRBJ2-5,NA,CASSLSKSSGGARRETQYF,TGTGCCAGCAGTTTATCAAAATCTAGCGGGGGGGCCCGTCGAGAGACCCAGTACTTC
TRBV9,NA,TRBJ1-3,NA,CASSFGSGNTIYF,TGTGCCAGCAGCTTTGGTTCTGGAAACACCATATATTTT
TRBV2,NA,TRBJ2-5,few,CASSYAVGETQYF,TGTGCCAGCAGCTACGCCGTAGGGGAGACCCAGTACTTC
TRBV19,TRBD2,TRBJ2-1,NA,CASSIDGPAGGLIEDEQFF,TGTGCCAGTAGTATAGACGGCCCGGCGGGGGGGCTTATAGAGGATGAGCAGTTCTTC
TRBV5-4,TRBD2,TRBJ2-7,few,CASSLTGGTHYEQYF,TGTGCCAGCAGCTTAACGGGGGGGACCCACTACGAGCAGTACTTC
TRBV5-8,NA,TRBJ2-5,NA,CASSLEGVETQYF,TGTGCCAGCAGCTTGGAAGGGGTAGAGACCCAGTACTTC
TRBV28,TRBD2,TRBJ2-5,NA,CASSRIAGANLREETQYF,TGTGCCAGCAGTCGCATAGCGGGGGCAAACCTAAGAGAAGAGACCCAGTACTTC
TRBV5-1,TRBD1,TRBJ1-2,NA,CASSWGQGDGYTF,TGCGCCAGCAGCTGGGGACAGGGAGATGGCTACACCTTC
TRBV27,NA,TRBJ1-6,few,CASSFRATRNSPLHF,TGTGCCAGCAGTTTTAGGGCCACGAGGAATTCACCCCTCCACTTT
TRBV2,NA,TRBJ1-5,once,CASREVNQPQHF,TGTGCCAGCAGGGAAGTAAATCAGCCCCAGCATTTT
TRBV11-3,TRBD2,TRBJ2-2,NA,CASSLGGGLYTGELFF,TGTGCCAGCAGCTTAGGCGGGGGATTGTATACCGGGGAGCTGTTTTTT
TRBV27,NA,TRBJ2-7,NA,CASSLLGNYEQYF,TGTGCCAGCAGTTTATTAGGGAACTACGAGCAGTACTTC
TRBV2,TRBD1,TRBJ1-6,NA,CASRELQGANYSPLHF,TGTGCCAGCAGGGAGCTTCAGGGGGCTAATTATTCACCCCTCCACTTT